The 30 T cell receptor beta chains listed next were all sequenced from one sample in a study of T cells after yellow fever vaccination. In TCRdb, the 5' RACE reads were re-called with MiXCR into one record per CDR3 protein. The data show about 210,000 distinct CDR3 sequences, around 6.7% seen once. The sample in question was CD4+ T cells sorted from PBMCs, obtained on the day of the yellow fever booster vaccination. The source is a man younger than 40 who received the YFV17D yellow fever vaccine.

This clonotype was seen a few times. J is TRBJ2-7 and V is TRBV20-1, with D possibly being TRBD2 (6 bases). This CDR3 comprises 13 residues. V was shortened by 5 bases and J by 4 bases, with 15 bases between the two germline ends. The germline gives CDR1 DFQATT, CDR2 SNEGSKA (reference sequence). The chain's CDR3 is CSALEGGRYEQYF. The CDR3 DNA follows: TGCAGTGCTTTAGAGGGAGGTCGGTACGAGCAGTACTTC.

The sample holds many counts of this clonotype. Its ends do not fully match the called genes, so a read error is possible. The chain links TRBV5-1 to TRBJ2-1, with unresolved D. Per germline, CDR1 SGHRS and CDR2 YFSETQ. This CDR3 is built from 14 residues. CDR3 amino acids: CASSTNLGENGQFF. The CDR3 nucleotides are TGCGCCAGCAGCACAAACCTCGGAGAAAATGGGCAGTTCTTC.

A remark on this clonotype: The junction does not match germline at one end; this may be a read error. V usage is TRBV12-3 or TRBV12-4 and J usage is TRBJ2-3, with 8 bases that match TRBD2. The CDR3 length is 15 residues. CDR3 DNA sequence: TGTGTCAGCAGTTTACCTAGCGGGAGCACAGATACGCAGTATTTT. Translated, it gives CVSSLPSGSTDTQYF.

This clonotype was seen repeatedly, ten times or more. The rearrangement links TRBV25-1 to TRBJ2-5; TRBD1 might be the D (5 bases). Germline assignment: CDR1 MGHDK and CDR2 SYGVNS. The CDR3 is 12 amino acids. The V end was cut by 6 bases, the J end by 6 bases, with 11 bases between. The CDR3 DNA reads TGTGCCAGCAGGGGGCTTGGACAGACCCAGTACTTC. Its translation is CASRGLGQTQYF.

The chain joins TRBV30 to TRBJ2-1, with TRBD2 matching over 8 bases. The J segment lost 7 bases and the V segment lost 4 bases, leaving 6 bases of the junction unmatched. The CDR3 runs 13 residues. The germline gives CDR1 GTSNPN, CDR2 SVGIG (reference sequence). In DNA, the CDR3 is TGTGCCTGGAACTTGGGACTAGATAATGAGCAGTTCTTC. Its translation is CAWNLGLDNEQFF.

This clonotype was observed a few times. The V gene is TRBV11-2, the J gene TRBJ1-1; D may be TRBD1 (5 bases). The CDR3 runs 15 residues. The germline gives CDR1 SGHAT, CDR2 FQNNGV. The V gene lost 2 bases and the J gene lost 8 bases, with 18 bases spanning the gap. Here the CDR3 DNA reads TGTGCCAGCAGCTTAATTTTAAGTCGTACAGGAGAAGCTTTCTTT. This encodes CASSLILSRTGEAFF.

This clonotype was observed many times. At one boundary the junction diverges from the germline segment, which might be a read error. The rearrangement uses TRBV5-1 and TRBJ2-6; no definite D call. Looked up from germline, CDR1 is SGHRS and CDR2 is YFSETQ. The CDR3 sequence is 15 residues long. This CDR3 is CASSLDGSGANVLTF. The CDR3 DNA sequence: TGTGCCAGCAGTTTAGACGGCTCTGGGGCCAACGTCCTGACTTTC.

This clonotype was observed a handful of times. The genes are TRBV7-9 and TRBJ2-2; TRBD2 matches at 10 bases. The germline V gene has CDR1 SEHNR and CDR2 FQNEAQ (reference sequence). V was pared by 5 bases and J by 6 bases, with 9 bases of the junction left unmatched. The CDR3 has 16 residues. CDR3 DNA sequence: TGTGCCAGCAGCGAAATAGCGGGAGGAGGTCCCGGGGAGCTGTTTTTT. Its translation: CASSEIAGGGPGELFF.

This clonotype was recorded at least ten times. The CDR3 spells CASKADRNRDTQYF. The CDR3 nucleotides are TGTGCCAGCAAGGCGGACAGGAATCGGGATACGCAGTATTTT. The chain joins TRBV2 to TRBJ2-3, with 7 bases identical to TRBD1. V shed 7 bases, J shed 6 bases, and the junction held 10 bases outside the gene matches. This CDR3 comprises 14 residues. Germline V lookup: CDR1 SNHLY, CDR2 FYNNEI.

This clonotype was detected only a few times. The V gene is TRBV10-1, the J gene TRBJ1-5; no firm D call. In germline, CDR1 is WNHNN, CDR2 SYGVQD (reference sequence). The CDR3 extends over 13 amino acids. The V end was cut by 4 bases, the J end by 4 bases, with 8 bases between. The CDR3 nucleotides read TGCGCCAGCAGTGCGACTCTTAATCAGCCCCAGCATTTT. This codes for CASSATLNQPQHF.

The chain links TRBV12-3 or TRBV12-4 to TRBJ2-1, with D possibly being TRBD2 (6 bases). The CDR3 length is 12 residues. Trimming took off 5 bases at V and 6 bases at J, with 8 bases between the two ends. CDR3 region: CASSRLVNEQFF. The CDR3 nucleotides are TGTGCCAGCAGTAGACTAGTCAATGAGCAGTTCTTC.

This clonotype was seen more than once but under ten times. The chain has TRBV5-1 and TRBJ2-5; TRBD1 agrees at 7 bases. V lost 5 bases to trimming and J lost 7 bases; unmatched junction nucleotides: 11. This CDR3 has 14 amino acids. Germline CDR1 is SGHRS and CDR2 is YFSETQ. Here the CDR3 reads CASRSDRVGWTQYF. The CDR3 DNA sequence: TGCGCCAGCAGGTCCGACAGGGTGGGGTGGACCCAGTACTTC.

This clonotype was seen repeatedly, ten times or more. The chain employs TRBV5-1 and TRBJ1-6, with 7 bases aligning to TRBD1. Germline V gives CDR1 SGHRS, CDR2 YFSETQ. The CDR3 loop spans 14 amino acids. After removal of 2 bases from V and 7 bases from J, the junction contained 3 bases not matched to a gene. In DNA form, the CDR3 reads TGCGCCAGCAGCTTTGGGACAGAGAATTCACCCCTCCACTTT. It yields the protein CASSFGTENSPLHF. Full variable domain (outside the CDR3, taken from reference TRBV5-1 and TRBJ1-6): KAGVTQTPRYLIKTRGQQVTLSCSPISGHRSVSWYQQTPGQGLQFLFEYFSETQRNKGNFPGRFSGRQFSNSRSEMNVSTLELGDSALYLCASSFGTENSPLHFGNGTRLTVT.

Only a few counts were recorded for this clonotype. The chain recombines TRBV7-2 with TRBJ2-1; 9 positions agree with TRBD1. J lost 0 bases, V lost 3 bases, and 0 bases had no gene match. This CDR3 is 15 amino acids long. Germline V gene lookup returns CDR1 SGHTA and CDR2 FQGNSA. The CDR3 protein is CASSLTGGSYNEQFF. In nucleotides, the CDR3 is TGTGCCAGCAGCTTGACAGGGGGCTCCTACAATGAGCAGTTCTTC. Using reference TRBV7-2 and TRBJ2-1 for the parts outside the CDR3, the full variable domain is GAGVSQSPSNKVTEKGKDVELRCDPISGHTALYWYRQSLGQGLEFLIYFQGNSAPDKSGLPSDRFSAERTGGSVSTLTIQRTQQEDSAVYLCASSLTGGSYNEQFFGPGTRLTVL.

This clonotype was counted between two and nine times. The V gene is TRBV7-2, the J gene TRBJ2-5, with no clear D. Trimming left V 4 bases short and J 9 bases short, with 15 bases between. CDR1 is SGHTA and CDR2 is FQGNSA in the germline V gene. The CDR3 totals 13 residues. CDR3 sequence (DNA): TGTGCCAGCAGCTCCCCGGGCGGTGGGGCCCAGTACTTC. It encodes CASSSPGGGAQYF.

This clonotype occurred a few times. The chain recombines TRBV2 with TRBJ2-7; D is possibly TRBD2 (5 bases). The CDR3 consists of 14 residues. Trimming removed 6 bases from V and 3 bases from J, with 15 bases in between. Germline lookup yields CDR1 SNHLY and CDR2 FYNNEI. CDR3: CASSARGHSYEQYF. The CDR3, as DNA: TGTGCCAGCAGCGCTCGCGGGCATAGCTACGAGCAGTACTTC.

This clonotype showed up just a few times. J is TRBJ1-2 and V is TRBV4-2, with D maybe TRBD1 (5 bases). This CDR3 is built from 12 residues. Deletions cut 4 bases from V and 6 bases from J, with 9 bases between. Looked up from germline, CDR1 is LGHNA and CDR2 is YNFKEQ. The CDR3 coding sequence is TGTGCCAGCAGCCGGGGGGAGGATGGCTACACCTTC. It translates to CASSRGEDGYTF.

The J gene is TRBJ1-2, the V gene TRBV4-3; no clear D. The CDR3 has 13 amino acids. Looked up from germline, CDR1 is LGHNA and CDR2 is YSLEER. Trimming took 0 bases from V and 3 from J, leaving 5 bases between them. CDR3 coding DNA: TGCGCCAGCAGCCAAGAACGACACTATGGCTACACCTTC. Protein product: CASSQERHYGYTF.

In its sample, this clonotype was seen many times. J is TRBJ2-1 and V is TRBV5-1; 9 bases match TRBD2. The V segment lost 0 bases and the J segment 4 bases; nucleotides outside the gene matches: 5. Germline assignment: CDR1 SGHRS and CDR2 YFSETQ. The CDR3 length is 16 residues. CDR3 DNA sequence: TGCGCCAGCAGCTTGGAAAGGCTAGCGGGATACAATGAGCAGTTCTTC. Protein: CASSLERLAGYNEQFF.

The chain combines TRBV23-1 with TRBJ2-1; D may be TRBD2 (5 bases). TRBV23-1 is annotated as an ORF whose role is uncertain. CDR3 length: 15 residues. The V end was cut by 4 bases, the J end by 2 bases, with 12 bases between. The CDR3 region has the DNA TGCGCCAGCAGTCGACCGGGGAGCCCCTACAATGAGCAGTTCTTC. Translation: CASSRPGSPYNEQFF.

V gene TRBV18 combines with J gene TRBJ2-7; D gene unclear. This CDR3 comprises 14 residues. Germline values: CDR1 KGHSH, CDR2 LQKENI. Trimming removed 6 bases from V and 2 bases from J, with 14 bases in between. CDR3: CASSPEFSPYEQYF. Here the CDR3 DNA reads TGTGCCAGCTCCCCAGAGTTTTCGCCCTACGAGCAGTACTTC.

This clonotype was seen repeatedly, ten times or more. The V gene is TRBV5-1, the J gene TRBJ2-1; D gene uncertain. The CDR3 runs 14 residues. The V gene's germline CDR1 is SGHRS and CDR2 YFSETQ. The V and J ends lost 3 bases and 5 bases respectively, with 12 bases between them. The CDR3 region has the DNA TGCGCCAGCAGCTCCCTGACCCAGAACAATGAGCAGTTCTTC. It specifies CASSSLTQNNEQFF.

The table lists this clonotype with a few counts. The genes are TRBV20-1 and TRBJ1-3; D gene unclear. The CDR3 length is 15 residues. Germline CDR1 reads DFQATT; CDR2 reads SNEGSKA (reference sequence). The ends were cut back, 0 bases at V and 0 bases at J, with 9 bases in the middle. CDR3 DNA sequence: TGCAGTGCTAGAGATGGAGGAGACTCTGGAAACACCATATATTTT. Amino acids: CSARDGGDSGNTIYF.

This clonotype was observed many times. The chain has TRBV9 and TRBJ2-1; 7 bases agree with TRBD2. Trimming took 1 base from V and 12 from J; bases not matched to a gene: 7. The CDR3 extends over 13 amino acids. Germline CDR1 and CDR2: SGDLS and YYNGEE. CDR3 residues: CASSVRDSGGQFF. CDR3 nucleotide sequence: TGTGCCAGCAGCGTAAGAGACTCGGGGGGGCAGTTCTTC.

There are a few counts of this clonotype. J is TRBJ2-7 and V is TRBV29-1; TRBD1 matches 10 bases. Looked up from germline, CDR1 is SQVTM and CDR2 is ANQGSEA. The CDR3 runs to 13 residues. The V and J ends lost 5 bases and 3 bases, in that order; junction bases with no gene match: 4. CDR3 coding DNA: TGCAGCGTTTGGGGACAGGGGATCTACGAGCAGTACTTC. This translates into CSVWGQGIYEQYF.

The V gene is TRBV5-1, the J gene TRBJ2-6; 7 bases agree with TRBD1. V was clipped by 7 bases and J by 0 bases; unmatched bases: 10. This CDR3 contains 17 residues. Germline values: CDR1 SGHRS, CDR2 YFSETQ. This CDR3 is CASARTGPSSGANVLTF. As DNA, the CDR3 is TGCGCCAGCGCGAGGACAGGCCCGAGCTCTGGGGCCAACGTCCTGACTTTC.

This clonotype has only a few counts. The rearrangement uses TRBV5-4 and TRBJ2-3; D is ambiguous. The germline V gene encodes CDR1 SGHNT and CDR2 YYREEE (reference sequence). Trimming removed 0 bases at V and 0 bases at J, with 11 bases between. The CDR3 totals 16 residues. CDR3 in DNA: TGTGCCAGCAGCTTGGGAGCACTACTTAGCACAGATACGCAGTATTTT. Translation: CASSLGALLSTDTQYF.

For this clonotype: Because the CDR3 is missing its conserved closing phenylalanine or tryptophan, this is likely a read error. The rearrangement uses TRBV7-3 and TRBJ1-1; TRBD1 is a possible D gene (6 bases). CDR3 length: 14 residues. CDR1 is SGHTA, CDR2 FQGTGA, per germline. The V end lost 5 bases, the J end lost 4 bases, and 14 bases lay between the germline ends. The CDR3 sequence: CASSQDRISTEAFL. CDR3 bases: TGTGCCAGCAGCCAAGACAGGATTTCCACTGAAGCTTTCCTT.

This clonotype was recorded many times. The chain is built from TRBV7-6 and TRBJ1-5; D is perhaps TRBD1 (5 bases). Germline lookup yields CDR1 SGHVS and CDR2 FNYEAQ. CDR3 size: 13 residues. Trimming left V 1 base short and J 5 bases short, with 6 bases between. As DNA, the CDR3 is TGTGCCAGCAGCTTAGGCAGGGATCAGCCCCAGCATTTT. It specifies CASSLGRDQPQHF.

V and J are TRBV30 and TRBJ2-5; tentative D call: TRBD2 (6 bases). V was clipped by 1 base and J by 1 base, with 7 bases between them. Germline lookup yields CDR1 GTSNPN and CDR2 SVGIG (reference sequence). The CDR3 length is 13 residues. The CDR3 is CAWSGTIQETQYF. The CDR3, as DNA: TGTGCCTGGAGTGGGACTATCCAAGAGACCCAGTACTTC.